The 18 T cell receptor beta chains reported below all come from one sample, sequenced in a study of Graves' ophthalmopathy and Graves' hyperthyroidism. Amplifying from RNA transcripts, the study obtained TCR beta CDR3 regions. HTBI-primed RT-PCR formed the first round, and a multiplex PCR formed the second. MiXCR was run by TCRdb on the multiplex PCR reads, yielding one entry per CDR3 protein. The sample holds hundreds of thousands of distinct CDR3 sequences, approximately 21% seen once. The sequencing sample was made of peripheral blood. All receptors derive from a woman aged 18-29 years with stable Graves' hyperthyroidism.

A few counts support this clonotype. This chain connects TRBV30 to TRBJ2-7; 9 bases align to TRBD2. Trimming took 3 bases from V and 0 from J; bases not matched to a gene: 3. The CDR3 is 14 amino acids. The germline V gene has CDR1 GTSNPN and CDR2 SVGIG (reference sequence). CDR3 sequence: CAWRSSGVSYEQYF. DNA of the CDR3: TGTGCCTGGAGATCTAGCGGGGTCTCCTACGAGCAGTACTTC.

Here the CDR3 reads CASKEPHRASYEQYF. CDR3 DNA: TGTGCCAGCAAAGAACCTCACAGGGCTTCCTACGAGCAGTACTTC. The chain uses TRBV28 and TRBJ2-7; D is possibly TRBD1 (6 bases). The CDR3 covers 15 residues. Deletions cut 7 bases from V and 1 base from J, with 17 bases between. In germline, CDR1 is MDHEN, CDR2 SYDVKM.

In its sample, this clonotype was seen many times. The chain uses TRBV19 and TRBJ1-2; D gene unclear. This CDR3 has 15 amino acids. The germline V and J ends were trimmed by 10 bases and 0 bases, with 18 bases remaining between them. Germline CDR1 reads LNHDA; CDR2 reads SQIVND (reference sequence). The CDR3 coding sequence is TGTGCCACCGAGGGTCGGACGTCTGCTAACTATGGCTACACCTTC. Protein sequence: CATEGRTSANYGYTF.

This clonotype has at least ten counts. The gene calls are TRBV30 and TRBJ1-2, with TRBD1 matching over 11 bases. The CDR3 extends over 13 amino acids. Germline CDR1 reads GTSNPN; CDR2 reads SVGIG (reference sequence). The junction had 0 bases not matched to a gene; V was cut back by 3 bases and J by 3 bases. CDR3 DNA: TGTGCCTGGAGGGACAGGGGGCACTATGGCTACACCTTC. As protein: CAWRDRGHYGYTF.

This rearrangement joins TRBV10-3 to TRBJ1-1; 7 bases match TRBD1. Trimming took 9 bases from V and 3 from J; bases not matched to a gene: 7. CDR1 is ENHRY, CDR2 SYGVKD, per germline. This CDR3 has 13 amino acids. CDR3 in amino acids: CAISGGLDTEAFF. CDR3 nucleotides: TGTGCCATATCAGGGGGTCTGGACACTGAAGCTTTCTTT.

Regarding this clonotype: Being one base from a much bigger clone, this may be a read error. The rearrangement uses TRBV5-1 and TRBJ2-6; perhaps TRBD1 as D (5 bases). This CDR3 spans 14 amino acids. Germline-derived CDR1 and CDR2 are SGHRS and YFSETQ. The DNA for the CDR3 is TGCGCCAGCAGTCAGATGTCTGGGGCCTACGTCCTGACTTTC. As protein: CASSQMSGAYVLTF.

V and J are TRBV6-5 and TRBJ1-1, with 7 bases aligning to TRBD1. This CDR3 is built from 15 residues. V was pared by 2 bases and J by 7 bases, with 10 bases of the junction left unmatched. CDR1 is MNHEY, CDR2 SVGAGI, per germline. This chain's CDR3 is CASSYLGQEQNEAFF. The DNA for the CDR3 is TGTGCCAGCAGTTACCTAGGACAGGAGCAAAATGAAGCTTTCTTT.

This clonotype was found once. With a much larger clone just one base away, this may be a read error. The chain combines TRBV19 with TRBJ2-5; the D gene is possibly TRBD1 (6 bases). Germline V gene lookup returns CDR1 LNHDA and CDR2 SQIVND (reference sequence). This CDR3 comprises 14 residues. CDR3 nucleotides: TGTGCCAGTAGTATCAACAGGGATGGAGAGACCCGGTACTTC. This codes for CASSINRDGETRYF.

This clonotype was seen ten or more times. The chain is built from TRBV29-1 and TRBJ1-1; D unresolved. CDR3 length: 15 residues. The germline V and J ends were trimmed by 5 bases and 0 bases, with 16 bases remaining between them. Germline assignment: CDR1 SQVTM and CDR2 ANQGSEA. In DNA, the CDR3 is TGCAGCGTTTCTGATTTTGGCTTATTGAACACTGAAGCTTTCTTT. Translation gives CSVSDFGLLNTEAFF.

This clonotype was counted many times. J is TRBJ1-5 and V is TRBV20-1; no reliable D call. CDR3 length equals 13 residues. Trimming cost V 3 bases and J 5 bases, with 11 bases left between them. From germline, CDR1 is DFQATT and CDR2 SNEGSKA (reference sequence). This chain's CDR3 is CSARGRGDQPQHF. The CDR3, as DNA: TGCAGTGCTAGGGGCAGAGGCGATCAGCCCCAGCATTTT.

The sample holds many counts of this clonotype. This chain links TRBV24-1 with TRBJ2-5, with a tentative D call TRBD1 (6 bases). Germline V lookup: CDR1 KGHDR, CDR2 SFDVKD. V lost 3 bases and J lost 9, with 16 bases in between. The CDR3 totals 14 residues. CDR3 DNA: TGTGCCACCAGTGATAAGACAGGATCTAGCTCCCAGTACTTC. Encoded protein: CATSDKTGSSSQYF.

This clonotype was recorded many times. The chain carries TRBV6-1 and TRBJ2-7; D may be TRBD2 (6 bases). The CDR3 extends over 15 amino acids. Germline CDR1 is MNHNS and CDR2 is SASEGT. The V end lost 6 bases, the J end lost 0 bases, and 15 bases lay between the germline ends. CDR3: CASSPADGSSYEQYF. The CDR3 nucleotides read TGTGCCAGCAGCCCTGCCGACGGGAGCTCCTACGAGCAGTACTTC.

This chain joins TRBV6-1 and TRBJ2-7; D might be TRBD1 or TRBD2, each matching 7 bases. Per germline, CDR1 MNHNS and CDR2 SASEGT. Trimming took off 6 bases at V and 2 bases at J, with 17 bases between the two ends. CDR3 length: 15 amino acids. CDR3 loop: CASRITGEGAYEQYF. CDR3 nucleotide sequence: TGTGCCAGCAGGATTACAGGGGAGGGGGCCTACGAGCAGTACTTC.

This clonotype was detected ten times or more. This sequence joins TRBV7-2 and TRBJ2-1, with 7 positions matching TRBD2. With V trimmed by 5 bases and J by 4 bases, 8 bases remained unmatched. CDR1 and CDR2 (germline): SGHTA, FQGNSA. This CDR3 contains 15 residues. The DNA for the CDR3 is TGTGCCAGCAGCAACCCGGGACTACCATACAATGAGCAGTTCTTC. It yields the protein CASSNPGLPYNEQFF.

The chain links TRBV4-1 to TRBJ1-2; TRBD1 aligns across 10 bases. The V segment lost 4 bases and the J segment 4 bases; nucleotides outside the gene matches: 9. This CDR3 contains 16 residues. Germline CDR1 reads MGHRA; CDR2 reads YSYEKL. The CDR3 loop reads CASSPFRQGALYGYTF. The CDR3 DNA follows: TGCGCCAGCAGCCCCTTCAGACAGGGGGCCCTCTATGGCTACACCTTC.

This clonotype appeared many times. The chain is built from TRBV6-2 or TRBV6-3 and TRBJ2-7; the match to TRBD1 covers 7 bases. CDR1 and CDR2 from the germline V gene are MNHEY and SVGEGT. Trimming took 4 bases from V and 1 from J; bases not matched to a gene: 4. This CDR3 has 14 amino acids. Written as DNA, the CDR3 is TGTGCCAGCAGTTCCCCGGGACAGTCCTACGAGCAGTACTTC. Translated, it gives CASSSPGQSYEQYF.

In this sample, this clonotype turned up many times. This chain uses TRBV6-1 with TRBJ1-2; 8 bases match TRBD1. The CDR3 covers 14 residues. CDR1 MNHNS and CDR2 SASEGT come from the germline V gene. The J segment lost 5 bases and the V segment lost 2 bases, leaving 4 bases of the junction unmatched. The CDR3 coding sequence is TGTGCCAGCAGTGAATATCAGGGGGCTTATGGCTACACCTTC. Its translation: CASSEYQGAYGYTF.

This clonotype has at least ten counts. The chain combines TRBV16 with TRBJ2-7; 7 positions match TRBD2. The CDR3 totals 15 residues. CDR1 and CDR2 (germline): KGHSY, FQNENV. V shed 0 bases, J shed 4 bases, and the junction held 6 bases outside the gene matches. CDR3 DNA: TGTGCCAGCAGCCAATCTTCAGCGGGAACGTACGAGCAGTACTTC. As protein: CASSQSSAGTYEQYF.